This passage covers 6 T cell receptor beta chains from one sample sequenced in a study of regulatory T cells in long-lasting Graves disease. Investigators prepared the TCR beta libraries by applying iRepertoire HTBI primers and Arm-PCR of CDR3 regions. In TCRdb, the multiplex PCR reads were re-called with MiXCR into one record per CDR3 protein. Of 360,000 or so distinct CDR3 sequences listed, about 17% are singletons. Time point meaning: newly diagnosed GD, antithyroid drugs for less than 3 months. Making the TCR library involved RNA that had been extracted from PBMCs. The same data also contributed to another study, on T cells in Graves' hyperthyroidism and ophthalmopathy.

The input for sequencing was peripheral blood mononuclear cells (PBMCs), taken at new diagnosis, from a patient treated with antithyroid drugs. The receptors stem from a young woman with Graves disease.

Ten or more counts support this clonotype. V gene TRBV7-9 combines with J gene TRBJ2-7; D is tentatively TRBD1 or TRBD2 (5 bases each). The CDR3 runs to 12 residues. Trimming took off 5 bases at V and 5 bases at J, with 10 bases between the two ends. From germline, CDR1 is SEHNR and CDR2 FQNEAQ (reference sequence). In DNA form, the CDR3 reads TGTGCCAGCAGCCCCAGGGAGCACGAGCAGTACTTC. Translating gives CASSPREHEQYF.

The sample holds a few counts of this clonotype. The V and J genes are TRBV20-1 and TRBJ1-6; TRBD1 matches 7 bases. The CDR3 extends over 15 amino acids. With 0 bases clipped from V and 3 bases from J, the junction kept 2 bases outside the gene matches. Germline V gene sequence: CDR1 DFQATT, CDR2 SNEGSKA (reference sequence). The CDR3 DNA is TGCAGTGCTAGAGAACAGGGGCACTATAATTCACCCCTCCACTTT. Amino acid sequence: CSAREQGHYNSPLHF.

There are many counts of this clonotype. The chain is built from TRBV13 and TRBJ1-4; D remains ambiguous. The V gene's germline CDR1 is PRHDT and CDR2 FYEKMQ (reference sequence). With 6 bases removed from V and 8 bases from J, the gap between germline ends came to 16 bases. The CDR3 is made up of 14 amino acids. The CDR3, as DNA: TGTGCCAGCAGATCGAGCGGTACGCGAGAAAAACTGTTTTTT. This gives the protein CASRSSGTREKLFF.

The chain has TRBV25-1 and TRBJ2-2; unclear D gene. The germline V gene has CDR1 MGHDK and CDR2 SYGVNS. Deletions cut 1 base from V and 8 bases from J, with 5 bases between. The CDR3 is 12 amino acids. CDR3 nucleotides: TGTGCCAGCAGTGAATCGGTGGGGGAGCTGTTTTTT. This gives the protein CASSESVGELFF.

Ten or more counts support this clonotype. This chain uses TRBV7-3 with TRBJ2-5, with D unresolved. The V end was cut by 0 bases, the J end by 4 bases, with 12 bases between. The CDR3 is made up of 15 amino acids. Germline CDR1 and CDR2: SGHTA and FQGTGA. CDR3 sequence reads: CASSLTGSPTETQYF. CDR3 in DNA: TGTGCCAGCAGCTTAACGGGATCACCTACAGAGACCCAGTACTTC. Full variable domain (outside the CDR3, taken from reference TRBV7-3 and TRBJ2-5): GAGVSQTPSNKVTEKGKYVELRCDPISGHTALYWYRQSLGQGPEFLIYFQGTGAADDSGLPNDRFFAVRPEGSVSTLKIQRTERGDSAVYLCASSLTGSPTETQYFGPGTRLLVL.

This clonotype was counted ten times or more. The CDR3 protein is CSARFLAGDKYNEQFF. Written as DNA, the CDR3 is TGCAGTGCTAGGTTCCTAGCGGGGGACAAGTACAATGAGCAGTTCTTC. The genes are TRBV20-1 and TRBJ2-1, with 10 bases identical to TRBD2. Germline V lookup: CDR1 DFQATT, CDR2 SNEGSKA (reference sequence). V lost 3 bases and J lost 4; bases outside the gene matches: 9. The CDR3 length is 16 residues.